The 12 T cell receptor beta chains below all came from one sample that was sequenced in a study of identical twins. TCRdb passed the 5' RACE reads through MiXCR, listing each CDR3 protein once. The sample shows nearly 900,000 distinct CDR3 sequences, approximately 13% of them seen only once. The same data also went into a second study, on yellow fever vaccine responses in identical twins.

Sequencing used PBMCs. These receptor sequences come from a woman aged 18-29 years in good health.

This clonotype occurred a few times. V and J are TRBV27 and TRBJ2-1, with D unclear. The germline gives CDR1 MNHEY, CDR2 SMNVEV (reference sequence). This CDR3 has 12 amino acids. V lost 3 bases, J lost 10 bases, and 10 bases lay in between. The chain's CDR3 is CASSFFGREQFF. CDR3 sequence (DNA): TGTGCCAGCAGTTTCTTTGGCCGGGAGCAGTTCTTC.

The chain joins TRBV6-2 or TRBV6-3 to TRBJ1-1; D may be TRBD1 (5 bases). The CDR3 covers 15 residues. Per germline, CDR1 MNHEY and CDR2 SVGEGT. The ends were cut back, 2 bases at V and 7 bases at J, with 17 bases in the middle. CDR3 sequence: CASSYRRGILFEAFF. DNA for the CDR3: TGTGCCAGCAGTTACCGCCGGGGCATTTTATTTGAAGCTTTCTTT.

This clonotype was picked up many times. J is TRBJ1-3 and V is TRBV7-9; 9 bases align to TRBD1. The V gene's germline CDR1 is SEHNR and CDR2 FQNEAQ (reference sequence). The CDR3 length is 16 residues. The trim removed 6 bases at V and 0 bases at J, leaving 6 bases unmatched. CDR3: CASSPGQGSSGNTIYF. In DNA, the CDR3 is TGTGCCAGCAGTCCTGGACAGGGGAGCTCTGGAAACACCATATATTTT.

This clonotype has just a few counts. This chain uses TRBV24-1 with TRBJ2-2; 9 bases agree with TRBD2. Losses at the gene ends were 2 bases for V and 6 bases for J; bases not matched to a gene: 9. The CDR3 runs to 17 residues. Germline V gene data show CDR1 as KGHDR and CDR2 as SFDVKD. CDR3 protein: CATSDSRAERGAGELFF. The CDR3 DNA sequence: TGTGCCACCAGTGATTCCCGGGCGGAGCGGGGGGCCGGGGAGCTGTTTTTT.

The chain combines TRBV12-3 or TRBV12-4 with TRBJ2-3, with TRBD2 matching 7 bases. This CDR3 spans 13 amino acids. The V and J ends lost 10 bases and 2 bases, in that order; junction bases with no gene match: 6. The CDR3 loop reads CAILGGTTDTQYF. CDR3 DNA sequence: TGTGCCATCCTGGGGGGGACCACAGATACGCAGTATTTT.

The chain uses TRBV3-1 and TRBJ2-1, with D unclear. Trimming took 0 bases from V and 0 from J, leaving 15 bases between them. The CDR3 runs to 18 residues. Germline values: CDR1 LGHDT, CDR2 YNNKEL (reference sequence). The CDR3 DNA reads as TGTGCCAGCAGCCAAGATAGTTTGCTGCGGAGCTCCTACAATGAGCAGTTCTTC. Its translation is CASSQDSLLRSSYNEQFF.

A word on this clonotype: An end of the junction does not agree with germline; a read error may underlie this. The chain is built from TRBV20-1 and TRBJ2-1; TRBD2 is a possible D gene (7 bases). The V gene's germline CDR1 is DFQATT and CDR2 SNEGSKA (reference sequence). The CDR3 has 15 residues. The DNA of the CDR3 is TGCAGTGCTAGAGATCAGGCGGGGGCTTACACTGAGCAGTTCTTC. Residues: CSARDQAGAYTEQFF.

This clonotype has more than one count but fewer than ten. The genes are TRBV10-3 and TRBJ2-3; 8 bases fit TRBD2. CDR3 size: 15 residues. The V segment lost 9 bases and the J segment 3 bases; nucleotides outside the gene matches: 11. Germline lookup yields CDR1 ENHRY and CDR2 SYGVKD. DNA of the CDR3: TGTGCCATTCAATACGGGGGGGGAGGAACAGATACGCAGTATTTT. Protein sequence: CAIQYGGGGTDTQYF.

This rearrangement joins TRBV4-1 to TRBJ2-1; tentative D call: TRBD2 (7 bases). CDR3 length: 15 residues. Germline-derived CDR1 and CDR2 are MGHRA and YSYEKL. The V gene lost 0 bases and the J gene lost 13 bases, with 19 bases spanning the gap. DNA of the CDR3: TGCGCCAGCAGCCAAGATGTTGGGGGGGCAAGTGCTCAGTTCTTC. Protein: CASSQDVGGASAQFF.

The rearrangement joins TRBV14 to TRBJ1-6; tentative D call: TRBD1 (6 bases). Germline CDR1 is SGHDN and CDR2 is FVKESK. The V end was cut by 3 bases, the J end by 7 bases, with 13 bases between. This CDR3 is built from 15 residues. DNA of the CDR3: TGTGCCAGCAGCCACAACAGGGTCGGGAATTCACCCCTCCACTTT. Translation gives CASSHNRVGNSPLHF.

This clonotype was seen only once. The chain carries TRBV10-3 and TRBJ2-3, with 9 bases lining up with TRBD1. The CDR3 contains 14 residues. The V and J ends lost 5 bases and 4 bases, in that order; junction bases with no gene match: 4. From germline, CDR1 is ENHRY and CDR2 SYGVKD. The CDR3 spells CAISTGGSPDTQYF. In DNA form, the CDR3 reads TGTGCCATCAGTACAGGGGGCTCACCAGATACGCAGTATTTT.

CDR3 sequence reads: CASSEASGTGNNEQFF. The CDR3 DNA follows: TGTGCCAGCAGTGAAGCGTCCGGGACAGGTAACAATGAGCAGTTCTTC. This sequence joins TRBV6-1 and TRBJ2-1, with 8 positions matching TRBD1. CDR3 length equals 16 residues. V was clipped by 0 bases and J by 5 bases; unmatched bases: 6. The germline V gene encodes CDR1 MNHNS and CDR2 SASEGT.